The sequence of this T cell receptor beta chain was determined in a study of cytomegalovirus exposure and HLA in healthy donors. General study findings and limits: There were around 160 TCR beta chains listed as cytomegalovirus-associated. As a later analysis showed, a missense DCLRE1C variant was linked to trimming of TCR beta V- and J-genes. In vitro, three CMV-associated chains proved specific for CMV antigens. TCR beta V segments were, for the most part, productive about 90% or about 30% of the time in an earlier analysis.

With 60 Vbeta and 13 Jbeta primers, the PCR was carried out. Clones were read by immunoSEQ multiplex PCR, and TCRdb kept only the in-frame ones, dropping some. Seen here are 150,000 to 200,000 clones, approximately 86% observed once, and the top ten hold roughly 2%. With 7 bases removed from V and 6 bases from J, the gap between germline ends came to 19 bases. Germline V lookup: CDR1 SEHNR, CDR2 FQNEAQ (reference sequence). CDR3 length: 15 residues. On this clone itself: Its antigen is currently unknown.

The sequence came from a woman younger than 30 in good health and CMV-seronegative. The material sequenced was PBMCs. This chain uses TRBV7-9 with TRBJ1-3; tentative D call: TRBD1 (5 bases). Here the CDR3 reads CASTQSGARENTIYF. CDR3 bases: TGTGCCAGCACCCAAAGCGGGGCTCGGGAAAACACCATATATTTT.